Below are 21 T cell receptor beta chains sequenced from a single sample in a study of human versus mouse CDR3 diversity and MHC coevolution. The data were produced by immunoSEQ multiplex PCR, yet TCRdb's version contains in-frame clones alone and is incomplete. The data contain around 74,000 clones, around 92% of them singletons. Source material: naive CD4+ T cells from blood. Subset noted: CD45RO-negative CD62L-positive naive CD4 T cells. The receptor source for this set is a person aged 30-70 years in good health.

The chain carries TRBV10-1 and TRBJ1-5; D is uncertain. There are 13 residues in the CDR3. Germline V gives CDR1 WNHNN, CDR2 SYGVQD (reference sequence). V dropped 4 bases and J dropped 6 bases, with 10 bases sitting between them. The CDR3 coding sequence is TGCGCCAGCAGTGGGCAGGTTGGTCAGCCCCAGCATTTT. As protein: CASSGQVGQPQHF.

For the CDR3, the DNA is TGTGCCATCGGGCCTCGCAATGAGCAGTTCTTC. Translating it yields CAIGPRNEQFF. The chain is built from TRBV10-3 and TRBJ2-1; D is unclear. The CDR3 extends over 11 amino acids. Deletions cut 8 bases from V and 6 bases from J, with 8 bases between. Looked up from germline, CDR1 is ENHRY and CDR2 is SYGVKD.

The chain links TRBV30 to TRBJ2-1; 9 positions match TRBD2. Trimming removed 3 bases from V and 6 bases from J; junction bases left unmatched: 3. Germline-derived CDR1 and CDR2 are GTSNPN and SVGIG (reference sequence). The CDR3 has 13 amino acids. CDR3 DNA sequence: TGTGCCTGGAGGCTAGCGGGAATCAATGAGCAGTTCTTC. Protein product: CAWRLAGINEQFF.

The CDR3 sequence is CASSWGGTSDEQYF. CDR3 coding DNA: TGCGCCAGCAGCTGGGGGGGGACTAGCGACGAGCAGTACTTC. The chain couples TRBV5-1 to TRBJ2-7, with 10 bases aligning to TRBD2. V lost 3 bases, J lost 5 bases, and 5 bases stayed unmatched. Germline V gene lookup returns CDR1 SGHRS and CDR2 YFSETQ. The CDR3 is 14 amino acids. Filled out from reference TRBV5-1 and TRBJ2-7, the complete variable domain reads KAGVTQTPRYLIKTRGQQVTLSCSPISGHRSVSWYQQTPGQGLQFLFEYFSETQRNKGNFPGRFSGRQFSNSRSEMNVSTLELGDSALYLCASSWGGTSDEQYFGPGTRLTVT.

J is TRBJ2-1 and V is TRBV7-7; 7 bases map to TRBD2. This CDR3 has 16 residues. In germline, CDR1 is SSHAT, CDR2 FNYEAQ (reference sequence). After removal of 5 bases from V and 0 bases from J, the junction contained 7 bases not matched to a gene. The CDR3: CASSPTGGSSYNEQFF. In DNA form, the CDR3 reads TGTGCCAGCAGCCCGACCGGCGGGAGCTCCTACAATGAGCAGTTCTTC.

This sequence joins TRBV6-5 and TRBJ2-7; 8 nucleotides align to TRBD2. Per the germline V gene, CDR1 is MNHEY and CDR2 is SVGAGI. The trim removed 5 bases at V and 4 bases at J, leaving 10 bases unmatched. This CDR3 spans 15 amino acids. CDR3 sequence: CASSTVGTRSYEQYF. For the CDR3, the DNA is TGTGCCAGCAGTACCGTGGGGACTAGGTCTTACGAGCAGTACTTC.

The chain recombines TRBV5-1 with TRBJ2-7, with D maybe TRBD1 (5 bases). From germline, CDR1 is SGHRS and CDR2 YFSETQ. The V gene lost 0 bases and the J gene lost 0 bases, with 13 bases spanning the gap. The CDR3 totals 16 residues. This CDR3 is CASSLGQPLSSYEQYF. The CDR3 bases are TGCGCCAGCAGCTTGGGACAGCCTTTAAGCTCCTACGAGCAGTACTTC.

The CDR3 loop reads CASSLGPGDAYEQYF. The CDR3 DNA reads TGTGCCAGCAGCTTAGGGCCCGGAGATGCCTACGAGCAGTACTTC. The chain employs TRBV11-2 and TRBJ2-7, with D unclear. V was shortened by 1 base and J by 2 bases, with 12 bases between the two germline ends. CDR1 is SGHAT and CDR2 is FQNNGV in the germline V gene. The CDR3 is 15 residues long.

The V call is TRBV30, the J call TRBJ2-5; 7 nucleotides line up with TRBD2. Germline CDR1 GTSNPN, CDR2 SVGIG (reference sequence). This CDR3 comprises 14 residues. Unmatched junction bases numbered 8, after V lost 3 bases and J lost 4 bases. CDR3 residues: CAWRGGSGAETQYF. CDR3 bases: TGTGCCTGGAGGGGGGGGAGTGGGGCAGAGACCCAGTACTTC.

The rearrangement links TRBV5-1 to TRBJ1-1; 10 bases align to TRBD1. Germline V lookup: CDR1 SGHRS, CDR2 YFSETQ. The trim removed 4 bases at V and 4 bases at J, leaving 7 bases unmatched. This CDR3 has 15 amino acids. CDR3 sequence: CASSGGWDRGTEAFF. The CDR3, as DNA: TGCGCCAGCAGCGGGGGATGGGACAGGGGCACTGAAGCTTTCTTT.

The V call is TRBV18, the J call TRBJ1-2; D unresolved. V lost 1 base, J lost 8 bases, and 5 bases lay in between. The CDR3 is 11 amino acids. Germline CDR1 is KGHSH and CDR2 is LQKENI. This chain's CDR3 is CASSPLEGYTF. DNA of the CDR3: TGTGCCAGCTCACCACTGGAGGGCTACACCTTC.

The CDR3 region is CASSPMGQGSYEQYF. The CDR3 DNA is TGTGCCAGCAGCCCAATGGGACAGGGATCCTACGAGCAGTACTTC. V is TRBV7-9 and J is TRBJ2-5; 9 nucleotides match TRBD1. TRBJ2-7 explains the end of the DNA better; the J call may be wrong. This CDR3 region has 15 residues. Germline V lookup: CDR1 SEHNR, CDR2 FQNEAQ (reference sequence).

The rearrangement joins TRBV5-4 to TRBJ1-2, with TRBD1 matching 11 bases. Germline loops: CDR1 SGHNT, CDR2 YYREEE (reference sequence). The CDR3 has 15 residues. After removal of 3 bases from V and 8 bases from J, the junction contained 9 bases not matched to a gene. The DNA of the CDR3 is TGTGCCAGCAGCTACCTGGACAGGGGGCAAGAAGGCTACACCTTC. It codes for CASSYLDRGQEGYTF.

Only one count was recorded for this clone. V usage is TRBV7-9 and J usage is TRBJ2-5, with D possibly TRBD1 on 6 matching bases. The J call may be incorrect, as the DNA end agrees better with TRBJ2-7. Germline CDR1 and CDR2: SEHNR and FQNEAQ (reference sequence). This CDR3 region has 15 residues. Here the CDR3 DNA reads TGTGCCAGCAGCTTAGTTCCCGACAGGCGCTACGAGCAGTACTTC. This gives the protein CASSLVPDRRYEQYF.

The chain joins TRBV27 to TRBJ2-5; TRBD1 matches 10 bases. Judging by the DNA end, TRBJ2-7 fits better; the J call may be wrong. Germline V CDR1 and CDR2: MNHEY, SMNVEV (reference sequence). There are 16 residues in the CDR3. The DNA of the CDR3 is TGTGCCAGCAGTTTAGGGACAGGGGTTTTTGCCTACGAGCAGTACTTC. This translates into CASSLGTGVFAYEQYF.

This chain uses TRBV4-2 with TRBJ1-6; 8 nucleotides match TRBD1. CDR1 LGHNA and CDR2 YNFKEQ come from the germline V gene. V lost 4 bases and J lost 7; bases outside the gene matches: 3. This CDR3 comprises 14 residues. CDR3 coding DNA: TGTGCCAGCAGCCTAGACAGGGGAAATTCACCCCTCCACTTT. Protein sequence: CASSLDRGNSPLHF.

CDR3 DNA: TGCGCCAGCAGCCACGGGACTTTAGACTACACCTTC. Translated: CASSHGTLDYTF. The chain uses TRBV5-1 and TRBJ1-2; D might be TRBD1 (5 bases). V gave up 4 bases and J gave up 10 bases, with 14 bases separating them. This CDR3 has 12 amino acids. Germline CDR1 SGHRS, CDR2 YFSETQ.

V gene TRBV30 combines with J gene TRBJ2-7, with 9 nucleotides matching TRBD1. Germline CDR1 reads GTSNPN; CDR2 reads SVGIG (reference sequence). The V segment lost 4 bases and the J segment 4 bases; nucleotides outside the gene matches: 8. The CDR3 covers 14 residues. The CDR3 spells CAWKPGTGKYEQYF. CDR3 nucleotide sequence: TGTGCCTGGAAACCAGGGACAGGGAAATACGAGCAGTACTTC.

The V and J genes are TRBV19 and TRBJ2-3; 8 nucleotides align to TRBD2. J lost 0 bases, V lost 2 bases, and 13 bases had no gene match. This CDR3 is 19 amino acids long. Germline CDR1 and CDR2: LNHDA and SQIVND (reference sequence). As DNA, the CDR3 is TGTGCCAGTAGTATATCGGGGGGAGTAGCGGGATTTAGCACAGATACGCAGTATTTT. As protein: CASSISGGVAGFSTDTQYF.

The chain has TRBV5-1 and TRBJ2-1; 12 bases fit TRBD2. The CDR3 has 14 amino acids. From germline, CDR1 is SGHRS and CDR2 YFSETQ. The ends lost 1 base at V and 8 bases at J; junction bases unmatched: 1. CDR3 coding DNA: TGCGCCAGCAGCTTGAGACTAGCGGGGGATGAGCAGTTCTTC. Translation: CASSLRLAGDEQFF.

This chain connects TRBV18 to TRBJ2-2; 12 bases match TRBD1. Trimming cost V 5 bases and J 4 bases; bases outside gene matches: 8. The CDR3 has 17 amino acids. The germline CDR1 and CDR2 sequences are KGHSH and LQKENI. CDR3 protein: CASSEGTGGVVTGELFF. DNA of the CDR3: TGTGCCAGCTCAGAAGGGACAGGGGGCGTCGTCACCGGGGAGCTGTTTTTT.